Reported below is one TCR beta chain. Its target is unknown. This sample stems from a study of cytomegalovirus exposure and HLA in healthy donors. Overall study: Earlier, some 170 million T cells were analyzed, and 117 million unique TCR beta sequences were found among them.

The study ran its PCR with 60 Vbeta and 13 Jbeta primers. Sequencing was performed with immunoSEQ multiplex PCR; in TCRdb, only in-frame clones are kept and a portion is missing. The profile covers some 150,000 clones, with about two thirds appearing a single time and approximately 2.5% taken by the ten largest. General study results and limits: When presence/absence was analysed, sequencing depth was taken to be roughly uniform across donors. Rare TCR sequences predominated, though certain public TCRs were found in many donors.

The clonotype was recovered from a woman in her twenties or thirties in good health and CMV-seronegative. Sequences were obtained from PBMCs.

CDR3 coding DNA: TGTGCCAGCAGTCCCCGGGGAGCTATTATTGATACGCAGTATTTT. Amino acids: CASSPRGAIIDTQYF. This chain uses TRBV27 with TRBJ2-3; the D gene is possibly TRBD2 (5 bases). V lost 5 bases, J lost 6 bases, and 18 bases lay in between. This CDR3 has 15 amino acids. From germline, CDR1 is MNHEY and CDR2 SMNVEV (reference sequence).